This T cell receptor beta chain is drawn from a study of blood T cell repertoires in COVID-19. Turning to the study itself: The cDNA or gDNA used as material had been derived from T cells, B-cell-depleted T cells, or PBMCs.

Study processing details: Amplifying reference gene primers gave estimates of nucleated cell counts. Assay used: immunoSEQ multiplex PCR; TCRdb lists only in-frame clones, some missing. V and J calls and clone size are copied from that table; D and trimming were computed from the DNA. Here the sample spans 71,000 or so clones, 87% being singletons. This CDR3 contains 12 residues. Trimming took 3 bases from V and 7 from J, leaving 10 bases between them. CDR1 is SGHTA and CDR2 is FQGNSA in the germline V gene. Sequenced material: peripheral blood. The chain employs TRBV7-2 and TRBJ2-7; unclear D gene. The sequence was collected from a middle-aged man with active COVID-19. CDR3 in amino acids: CASSLLSFEQYF. The CDR3 bases are TGTGCCAGCAGCTTGTTAAGCTTTGAGCAGTACTTC.